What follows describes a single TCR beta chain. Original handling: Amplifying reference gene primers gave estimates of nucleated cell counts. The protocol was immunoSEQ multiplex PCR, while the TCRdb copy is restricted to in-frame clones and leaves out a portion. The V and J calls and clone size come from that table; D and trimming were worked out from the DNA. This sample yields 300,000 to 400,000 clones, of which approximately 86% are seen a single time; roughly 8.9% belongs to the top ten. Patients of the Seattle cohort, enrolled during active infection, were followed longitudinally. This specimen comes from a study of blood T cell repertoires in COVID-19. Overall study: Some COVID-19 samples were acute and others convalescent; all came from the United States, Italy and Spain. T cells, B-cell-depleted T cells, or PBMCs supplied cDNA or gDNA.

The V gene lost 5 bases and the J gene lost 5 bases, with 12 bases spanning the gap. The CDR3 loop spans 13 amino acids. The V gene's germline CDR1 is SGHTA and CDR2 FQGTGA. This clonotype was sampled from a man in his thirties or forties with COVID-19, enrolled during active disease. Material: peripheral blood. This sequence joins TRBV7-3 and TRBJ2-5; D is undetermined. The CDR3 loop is CASSPDPGETQYF. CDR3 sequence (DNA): TGTGCCAGCAGCCCAGACCCCGGGGAGACCCAGTACTTC.